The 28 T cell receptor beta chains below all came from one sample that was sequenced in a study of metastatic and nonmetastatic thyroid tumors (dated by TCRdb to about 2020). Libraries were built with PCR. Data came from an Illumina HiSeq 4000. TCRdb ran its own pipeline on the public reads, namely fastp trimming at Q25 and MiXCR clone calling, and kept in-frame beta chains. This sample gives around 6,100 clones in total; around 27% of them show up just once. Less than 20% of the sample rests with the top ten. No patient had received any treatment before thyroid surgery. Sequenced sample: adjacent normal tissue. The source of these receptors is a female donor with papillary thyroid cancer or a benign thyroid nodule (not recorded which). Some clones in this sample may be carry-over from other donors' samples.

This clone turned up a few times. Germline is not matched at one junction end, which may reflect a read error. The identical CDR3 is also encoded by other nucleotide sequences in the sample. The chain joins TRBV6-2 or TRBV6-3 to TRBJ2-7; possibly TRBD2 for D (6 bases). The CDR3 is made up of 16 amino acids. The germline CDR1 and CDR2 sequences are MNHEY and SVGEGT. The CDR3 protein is CASTYAGTGTAYEQYF. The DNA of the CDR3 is TGTGCCAGCACTTACGCGGGGACCGGTACAGCCTACGAGCAGTACTTC.

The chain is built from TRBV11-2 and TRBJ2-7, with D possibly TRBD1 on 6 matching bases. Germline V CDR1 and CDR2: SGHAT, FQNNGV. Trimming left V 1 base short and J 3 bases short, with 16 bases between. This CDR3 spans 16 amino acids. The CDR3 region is CASSLGWQGLGYEQYF. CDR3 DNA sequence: TGTGCCAGCAGCTTAGGGTGGCAGGGGCTGGGCTACGAGCAGTACTTC.

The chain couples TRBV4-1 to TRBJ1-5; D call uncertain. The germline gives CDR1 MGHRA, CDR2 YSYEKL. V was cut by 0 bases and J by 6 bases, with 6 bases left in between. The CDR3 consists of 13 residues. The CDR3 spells CASSQDHGQPQHF. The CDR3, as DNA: TGCGCCAGCAGCCAAGATCACGGTCAGCCCCAGCATTTT.

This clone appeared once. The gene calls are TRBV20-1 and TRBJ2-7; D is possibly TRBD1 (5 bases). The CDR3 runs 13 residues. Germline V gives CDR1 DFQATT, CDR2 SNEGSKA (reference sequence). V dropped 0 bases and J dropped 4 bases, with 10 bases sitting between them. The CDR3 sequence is CSARESRAYEQYF. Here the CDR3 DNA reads TGCAGTGCTAGAGAATCCAGGGCATACGAGCAGTACTTC.

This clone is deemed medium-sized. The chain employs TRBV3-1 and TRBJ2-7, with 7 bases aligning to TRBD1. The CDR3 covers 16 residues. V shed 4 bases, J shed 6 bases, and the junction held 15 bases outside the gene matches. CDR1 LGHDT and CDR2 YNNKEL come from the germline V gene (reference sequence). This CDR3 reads CASSRRQGQRPSEQYF. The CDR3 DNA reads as TGTGCCAGCAGCCGTCGACAGGGCCAGAGACCGAGCGAGCAGTACTTC.

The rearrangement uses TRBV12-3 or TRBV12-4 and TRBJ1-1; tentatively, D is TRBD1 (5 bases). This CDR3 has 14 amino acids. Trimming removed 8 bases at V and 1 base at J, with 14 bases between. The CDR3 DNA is TGTGCCAGCTTTACGGGACGGGGGAACACTGAAGCTTTCTTT. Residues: CASFTGRGNTEAFF.

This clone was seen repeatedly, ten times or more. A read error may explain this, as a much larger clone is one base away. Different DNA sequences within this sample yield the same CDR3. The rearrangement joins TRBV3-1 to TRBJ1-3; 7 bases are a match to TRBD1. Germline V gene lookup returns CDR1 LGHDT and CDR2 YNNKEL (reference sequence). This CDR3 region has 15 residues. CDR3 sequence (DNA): TGTGCCAGACTGACAGGGACTGGGTGTGGAAACACCATATATTTC. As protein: CARLTGTGCGNTIYF.

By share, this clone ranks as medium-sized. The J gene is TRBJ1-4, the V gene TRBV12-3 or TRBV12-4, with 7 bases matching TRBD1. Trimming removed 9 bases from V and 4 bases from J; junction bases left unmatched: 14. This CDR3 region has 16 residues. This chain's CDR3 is CASRELGTAHNEKLFF. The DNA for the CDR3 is TGTGCCAGTAGGGAACTTGGGACAGCCCATAATGAAAAACTGTTTTTT.

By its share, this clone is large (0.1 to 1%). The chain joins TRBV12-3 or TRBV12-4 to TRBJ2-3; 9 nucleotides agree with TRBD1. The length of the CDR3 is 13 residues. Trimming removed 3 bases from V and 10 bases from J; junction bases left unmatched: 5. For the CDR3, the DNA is TGTGCCAGCAGTTTCGCGGGACAGGGTTCGCAGTATTTT. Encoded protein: CASSFAGQGSQYF.

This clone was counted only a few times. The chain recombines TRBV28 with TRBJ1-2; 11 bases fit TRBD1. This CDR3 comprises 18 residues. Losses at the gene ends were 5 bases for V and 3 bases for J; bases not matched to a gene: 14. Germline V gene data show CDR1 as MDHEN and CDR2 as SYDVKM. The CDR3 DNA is TGTGCCAGCAGTGCGACCGGGGACAGGGGGAGGTATTACTATGGCTACACCTTC. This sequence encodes CASSATGDRGRYYYGYTF.

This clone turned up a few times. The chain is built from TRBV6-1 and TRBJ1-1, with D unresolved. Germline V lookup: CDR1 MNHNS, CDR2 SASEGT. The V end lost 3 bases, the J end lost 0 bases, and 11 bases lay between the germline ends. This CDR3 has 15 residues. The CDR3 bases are TGTGCCAGCAGTGAGGAGGCAGCCATGAACACTGAAGCTTTCTTT. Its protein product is CASSEEAAMNTEAFF.

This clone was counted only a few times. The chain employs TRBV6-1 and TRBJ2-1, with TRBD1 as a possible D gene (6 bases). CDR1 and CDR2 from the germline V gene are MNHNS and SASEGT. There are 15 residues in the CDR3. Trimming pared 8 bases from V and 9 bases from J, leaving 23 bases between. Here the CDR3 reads CASGPRGLPISEQFF. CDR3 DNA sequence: TGTGCCAGCGGGCCCAGGGGCTTGCCCATTAGTGAGCAGTTCTTC.

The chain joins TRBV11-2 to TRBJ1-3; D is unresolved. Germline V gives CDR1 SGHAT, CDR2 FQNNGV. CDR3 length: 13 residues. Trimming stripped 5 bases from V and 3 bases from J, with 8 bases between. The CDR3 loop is CASSHNLGNTIYF. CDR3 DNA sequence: TGTGCCAGCAGCCACAACCTTGGAAACACCATATATTTT.

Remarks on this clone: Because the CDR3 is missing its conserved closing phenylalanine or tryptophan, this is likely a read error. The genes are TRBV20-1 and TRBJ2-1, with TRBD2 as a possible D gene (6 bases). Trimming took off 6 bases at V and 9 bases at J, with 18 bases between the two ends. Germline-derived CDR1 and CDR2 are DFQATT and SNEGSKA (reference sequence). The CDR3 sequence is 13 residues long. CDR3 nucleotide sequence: TGCAGTGCGGGGGGTTCCATCAGCGGTGAGCAGTTCTCC. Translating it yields CSAGGSISGEQFS.

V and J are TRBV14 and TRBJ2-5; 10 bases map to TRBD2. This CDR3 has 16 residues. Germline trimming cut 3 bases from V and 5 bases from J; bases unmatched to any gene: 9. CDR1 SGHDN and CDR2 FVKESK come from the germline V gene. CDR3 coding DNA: TGTGCCAGCAGCCACAGCGGGACTAGCGTTTCTGAGACCCAGTACTTC. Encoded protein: CASSHSGTSVSETQYF.

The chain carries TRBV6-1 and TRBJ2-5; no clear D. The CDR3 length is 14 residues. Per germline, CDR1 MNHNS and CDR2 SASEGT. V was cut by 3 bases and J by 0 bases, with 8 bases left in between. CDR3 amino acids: CASSDWAHQETQYF. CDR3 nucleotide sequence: TGTGCCAGCAGTGACTGGGCCCACCAAGAGACCCAGTACTTC.

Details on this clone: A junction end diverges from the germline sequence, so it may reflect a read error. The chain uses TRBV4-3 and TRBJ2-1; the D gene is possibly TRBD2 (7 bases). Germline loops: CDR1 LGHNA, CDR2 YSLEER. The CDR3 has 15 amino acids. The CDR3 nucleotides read TGCGCCAGCGGCCAAGGGAGGGGGGCCTACAATGATCAGTTCTTC. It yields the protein CASGQGRGAYNDQFF.

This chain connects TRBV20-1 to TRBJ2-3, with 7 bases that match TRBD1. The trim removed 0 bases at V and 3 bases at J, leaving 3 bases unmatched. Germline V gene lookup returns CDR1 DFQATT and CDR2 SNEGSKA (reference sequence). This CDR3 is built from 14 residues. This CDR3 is CSARDHRGTDTQYF. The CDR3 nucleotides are TGCAGTGCTAGAGATCACAGGGGTACAGATACGCAGTATTTT.

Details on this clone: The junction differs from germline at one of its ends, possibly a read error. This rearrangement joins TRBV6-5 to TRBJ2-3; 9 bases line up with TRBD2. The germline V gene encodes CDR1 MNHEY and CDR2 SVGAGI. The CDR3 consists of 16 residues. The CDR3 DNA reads TGTGACAGCAGTTTGTCTAGCGGGGCCCTCACAGATCCGCAGTATTTT. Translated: CDSSLSSGALTDPQYF.

CDR3 residues: CASIPARKVWGGSQETQYF. The CDR3, as DNA: TGTGCCAGCATACCGGCCAGGAAAGTATGGGGCGGTTCACAAGAGACCCAGTACTTC. The chain has TRBV6-4 and TRBJ2-5, with a possible D match to TRBD1 (5 bases). The CDR3 is 19 amino acids. V lost 7 bases and J 2 bases, leaving 29 bases between the germline ends. CDR1 MRHNA and CDR2 SNTAGT come from the germline V gene.

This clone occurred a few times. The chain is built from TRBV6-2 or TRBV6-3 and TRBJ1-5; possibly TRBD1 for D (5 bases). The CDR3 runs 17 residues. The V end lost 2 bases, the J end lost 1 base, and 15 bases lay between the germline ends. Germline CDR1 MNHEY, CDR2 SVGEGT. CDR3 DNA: TGTGCCAGCAGTTACCCCGGGGCCTACGGGAGCAATCAGCCCCAGCATTTT. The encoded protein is CASSYPGAYGSNQPQHF.

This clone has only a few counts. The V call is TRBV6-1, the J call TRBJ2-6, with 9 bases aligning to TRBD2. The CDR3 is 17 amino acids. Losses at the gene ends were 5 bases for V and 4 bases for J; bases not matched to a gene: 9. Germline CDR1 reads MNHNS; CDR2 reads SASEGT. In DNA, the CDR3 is TGTGCCAGCAGTAGAGTAGCGGGAGTAGACGGGGCCAACGTCCTGACTTTC. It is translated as CASSRVAGVDGANVLTF.

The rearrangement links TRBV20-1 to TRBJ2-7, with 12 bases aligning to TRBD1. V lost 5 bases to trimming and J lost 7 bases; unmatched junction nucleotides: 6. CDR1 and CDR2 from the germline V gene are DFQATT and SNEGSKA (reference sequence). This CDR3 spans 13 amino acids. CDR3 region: CSAWRDRGQEQYF. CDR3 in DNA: TGCAGTGCTTGGCGGGACAGGGGGCAGGAGCAGTACTTC.

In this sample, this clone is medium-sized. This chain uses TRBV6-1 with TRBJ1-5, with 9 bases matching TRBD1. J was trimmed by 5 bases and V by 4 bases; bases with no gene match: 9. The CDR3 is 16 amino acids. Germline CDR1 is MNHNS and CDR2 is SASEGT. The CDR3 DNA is TGTGCCAGCAGTGCCCTCCGGGACAGGGCTGATCAGCCCCAGCATTTT. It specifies CASSALRDRADQPQHF.

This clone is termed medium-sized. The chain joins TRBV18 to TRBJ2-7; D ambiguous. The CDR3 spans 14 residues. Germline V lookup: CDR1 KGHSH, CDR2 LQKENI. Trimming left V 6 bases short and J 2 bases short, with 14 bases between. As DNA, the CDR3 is TGTGCCAGCTCCCCCGATCTAGACACCTACGAGCAGTACTTC. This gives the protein CASSPDLDTYEQYF.

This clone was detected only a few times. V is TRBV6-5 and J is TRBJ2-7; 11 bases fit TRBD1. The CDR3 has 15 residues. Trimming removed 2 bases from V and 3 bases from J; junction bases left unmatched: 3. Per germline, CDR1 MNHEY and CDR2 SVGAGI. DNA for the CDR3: TGTGCCAGCAGTTACAGAGGGACAGGGGGCTACGAGCAGTACTTC. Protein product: CASSYRGTGGYEQYF.

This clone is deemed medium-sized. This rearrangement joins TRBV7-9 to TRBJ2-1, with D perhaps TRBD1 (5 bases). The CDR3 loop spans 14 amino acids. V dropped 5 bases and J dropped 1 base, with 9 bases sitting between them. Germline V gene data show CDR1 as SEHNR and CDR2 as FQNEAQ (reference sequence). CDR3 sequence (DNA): TGTGCCAGCAGCCCACAGGATTCCTACAATGAGCAGTTCTTC. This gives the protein CASSPQDSYNEQFF. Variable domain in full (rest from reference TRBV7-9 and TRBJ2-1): DTGVSQNPRHKITKRGQNVTFRCDPISEHNRLYWYRQTLGQGPEFLTYFQNEAQLEKSRLLSDRFSAERPKGSFSTLEIQRTEQGDSAMYLCASSPQDSYNEQFFGPGTRLTVL.

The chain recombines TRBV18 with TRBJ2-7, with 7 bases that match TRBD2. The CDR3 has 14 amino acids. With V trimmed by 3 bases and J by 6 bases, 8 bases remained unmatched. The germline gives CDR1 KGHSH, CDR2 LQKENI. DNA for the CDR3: TGTGCCAGCTCACCGCGCGGGACTACTGCCGAGCAGTACTTC. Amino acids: CASSPRGTTAEQYF.